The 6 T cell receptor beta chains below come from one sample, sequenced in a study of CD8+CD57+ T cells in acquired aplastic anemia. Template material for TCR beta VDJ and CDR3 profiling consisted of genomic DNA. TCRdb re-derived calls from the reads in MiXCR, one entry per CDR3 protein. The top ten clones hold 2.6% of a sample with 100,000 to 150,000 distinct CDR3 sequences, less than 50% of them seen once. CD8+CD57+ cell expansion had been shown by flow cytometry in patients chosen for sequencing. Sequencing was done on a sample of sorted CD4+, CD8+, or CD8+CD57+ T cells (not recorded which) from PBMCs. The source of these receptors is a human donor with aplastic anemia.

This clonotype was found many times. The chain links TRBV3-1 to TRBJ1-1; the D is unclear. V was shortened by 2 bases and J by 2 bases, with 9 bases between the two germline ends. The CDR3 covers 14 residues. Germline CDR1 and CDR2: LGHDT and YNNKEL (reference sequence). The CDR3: CASSQPRINTEAFF. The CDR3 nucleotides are TGTGCCAGCAGCCAACCCCGAATCAACACTGAAGCTTTCTTT.

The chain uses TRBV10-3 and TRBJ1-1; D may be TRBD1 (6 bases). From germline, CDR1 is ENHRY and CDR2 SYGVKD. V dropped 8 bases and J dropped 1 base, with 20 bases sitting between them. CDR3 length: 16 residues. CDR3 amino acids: CAIQPQGQGKNTEAFF. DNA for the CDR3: TGTGCCATCCAACCTCAGGGGCAGGGCAAGAACACTGAAGCTTTCTTT.

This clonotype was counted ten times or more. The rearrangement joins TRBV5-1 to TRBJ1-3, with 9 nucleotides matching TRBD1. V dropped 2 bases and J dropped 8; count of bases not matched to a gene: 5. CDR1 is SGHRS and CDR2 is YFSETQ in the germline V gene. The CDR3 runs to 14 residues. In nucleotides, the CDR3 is TGCGCCAGCAGCTTACTGGGACAGGGAGACACCATATATTTT. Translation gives CASSLLGQGDTIYF.

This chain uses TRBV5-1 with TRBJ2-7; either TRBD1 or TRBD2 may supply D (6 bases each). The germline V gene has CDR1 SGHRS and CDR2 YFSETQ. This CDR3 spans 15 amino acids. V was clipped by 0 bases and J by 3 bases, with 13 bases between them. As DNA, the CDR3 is TGCGCCAGCAGCTTGGTGGGGGGCGCCGGCTACGAGCAGTACTTC. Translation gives CASSLVGGAGYEQYF.

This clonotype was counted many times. The CDR3 nucleotides read TGTGCCAGCAGAAAGACAGGATCCGCACCCCTCCACTTT. It specifies CASRKTGSAPLHF. V and J are TRBV6-1 and TRBJ1-6; possible D gene TRBD1, 6 bases. Germline loops: CDR1 MNHNS, CDR2 SASEGT. This CDR3 spans 13 amino acids. Trimming stripped 6 bases from V and 11 bases from J, with 14 bases between.

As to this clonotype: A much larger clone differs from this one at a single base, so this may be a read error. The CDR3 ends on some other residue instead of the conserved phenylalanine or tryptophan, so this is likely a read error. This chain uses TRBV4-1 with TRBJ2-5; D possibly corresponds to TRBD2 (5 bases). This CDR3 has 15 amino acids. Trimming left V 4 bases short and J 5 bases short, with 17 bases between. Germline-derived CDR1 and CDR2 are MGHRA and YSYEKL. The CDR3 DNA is TGCGCCAGCAGCCTCCGCGGGCTAGCTGGGGAGACCCAGTACTCC. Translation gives CASSLRGLAGETQYS.